What follows describes a single T cell receptor (beta chain). Its specific antigen is unknown. Base qualities are missing; no much larger clone stands one base away. TCR beta CDR3 regions were amplified from genomic DNA by bias-controlled multiplex PCR with the immunoSEQ v3 hsTCRB kit. An Illumina NextSeq 500 was used to sequence the TCR libraries, reaching around 1.8 million read pairs at survey level or roughly 5-6.5 million at deep level. As for the authors' bioinformatics: Clonality was reported by immunoSEQ Analyzer software, which also assigned V, D and J genes and filtered out non-productive sequences. Repertoires of infused TIL and blood were compared using productive Simpson clonality and the Morisita overlap index of productive TRB rearrangements. In TCRdb, the immuneACCESS table is reduced to in-frame sequences with V and J assigned. These tables do not hold every clone; where another copy was compared, an unresolved V gene accounts for under half, and the others remain unexplained. Clone size and the V and J calls come from that table; the DNA yielded D and trimming. The sample table lists tens of thousands of clones, around 64% of them with a count of one. 5.5% to 6% of the sample rests with the top ten.

This sample was included in a study of TIL therapy for anti-PD-1-resistant metastatic lung cancer (dated by TCRdb to the early 2020s). Background for the entire study: Among the enrolled patients, the median age was roughly 50 years (range roughly 38-80), and the median tumor PD-L1 proportion score was about 6%. Most of the cohort had lung adenocarcinoma, including a handful of EGFR-mutant tumors and two ALK-rearranged tumors, and half of the patients were either current or former smokers. A median non-synonymous tumor mutation burden of over 1.2 mutations per megabase was determined across the cohort by whole-exome sequencing. T cell receptor beta sequencing of tumor and peripheral blood served to follow clonotypes across the tumor, the expanded TIL product, and serial blood samples.

Beyond this particular receptor, the publication reports: Generalizability was limited because the cohort was highly selected, with more treatment-naive, never-smoker and oncogene-addicted patients included than is typical. The study protocol defined all tumor marker inferences as exploratory. Compared with baseline intratumoral T cells, expanded TIL cultures were more clonal and less diverse (median clonality roughly 6.5% vs 31%, p < 0.0001). High clonal turnover was observed in TIL culture, with many enriched product clones not detected in the baseline tumor, which suggested clonal contraction rather than faithful expansion.

The meaning of the sample's time point label: pre-treatment sample, taken before nivolumab and TIL therapy. Excised metastases, mostly pleural nodules or supraclavicular lymph nodes, were used as baseline tumor samples and were taken from the same resection from which TIL were grown. Tumors were harvested prior to any PD-1/PD-L1 blockade, after which nivolumab was administered to patients, and lymphodepletion, expanded TIL infusion and IL-2 were given to patients who progressed. Adults with stage 4 NSCLC were enrolled in a dual-center phase I trial from October 2017 to early 2020. Samples came from a single-arm, open-label phase I trial of tumor-infiltrating lymphocyte therapy with nivolumab in advanced non-small cell lung cancer. Portions of each resected tumor were snap-frozen in liquid nitrogen and stored at -80 °C. Tumor regions of interest were selected on H&E sections using laser-capture macrodissection, ground into roughly 14 mg aliquots, and extracted using Qiagen Allprep kits.

Counted from cysteine to phenylalanine, this CDR3 has 14 amino acids. Only the CDR3 region is kept as DNA, spanning 42 bases read in frame from base 1. CDR1 and CDR2 (MNHNS, SASEGT) derive from the germline V gene. Trimming takes 2 bases from V and 8 bases from J, and the germline ends sit 13 bases apart. The sequencing here drew on tumor tissue, taken at baseline. This TCR derives from a person aged 25-80 years with non-small cell lung cancer. Recombination joined TRBV6-1 with TRBJ2-1; TRBD1 is a weak D gene call, 5 bases matching. The CDR3 protein: CASSEMGPFDEQFF. The nucleotide sequence is given as TGTGCCAGCAGTGAAATGGGGCCTTTCGATGAGCAGTTCTTC.